The 18 T cell receptor beta chains reported below all come from one sample, sequenced in a study of metastatic and nonmetastatic thyroid tumors. There were no patients who had received any treatment before thyroid surgery. TCRdb redid the clone calls on the PCR reads using MiXCR. The table includes 8,000 to 10,000 clones, roughly a third detected once. Specimen: adjacent normal tissue. The receptors come from a female donor with papillary thyroid cancer or a benign thyroid nodule (not recorded which). Some clones in this sample may be carry-over from other donors' samples.

This clone was seen a few times. The chain combines TRBV6-1 with TRBJ1-3, with D unclear. V lost 2 bases and J lost 0, with 11 bases in between. CDR3 length equals 16 residues. Germline lookup yields CDR1 MNHNS and CDR2 SASEGT. The CDR3 is CASSEPGKGSGNTIYF. The CDR3 DNA reads TGTGCCAGCAGTGAACCGGGGAAAGGCTCTGGAAACACCATATATTTT.

The genes are TRBV20-1 and TRBJ2-7; 14 bases match TRBD2. Looked up from germline, CDR1 is DFQATT and CDR2 is SNEGSKA (reference sequence). There are 14 residues in the CDR3. V shed 6 bases and J 2 bases; nucleotides not matched to a gene: 3. CDR3 sequence: CSARLAGGPYEQYF. As DNA, the CDR3 is TGCAGTGCGAGACTAGCGGGAGGGCCCTACGAGCAGTACTTC.

The CDR3 nucleotides are TGTGCCAGCAGCTTAGGCTCGGGGACGGGGCAGCCCCAGCATTTT. Protein sequence: CASSLGSGTGQPQHF. The chain joins TRBV11-3 to TRBJ1-5, with D perhaps TRBD1 (5 bases). The ends were cut back, 1 base at V and 7 bases at J, with 14 bases in the middle. This CDR3 region has 15 residues. CDR1 and CDR2 (germline): SGHNT, YENEEA.

The chain carries TRBV5-6 and TRBJ2-7, with 7 nucleotides matching TRBD1. The CDR3 is 13 amino acids. The germline gives CDR1 SGHDT, CDR2 YYEEEE. Trimming cost V 4 bases and J 6 bases; bases outside gene matches: 7. The CDR3 nucleotides read TGTGCCAGCAGCCGGGACAGAGAAGGCGAGCAGTACTTC. Its protein is CASSRDREGEQYF.

This clone came up a few times. This chain links TRBV6-1 with TRBJ1-6; 7 bases align to TRBD1. The germline gives CDR1 MNHNS, CDR2 SASEGT. Germline trimming cut 5 bases from V and 10 bases from J; bases unmatched to any gene: 11. This CDR3 contains 15 residues. The CDR3 DNA is TGTGCCAGCAGTCGAAAGACAGGGCTGGAATCACCCCTCCACTTT. Translation: CASSRKTGLESPLHF.

In its sample, this clone was seen a few times. J is TRBJ2-7 and V is TRBV6-2 or TRBV6-3, with 7 bases fitting TRBD2. CDR3 length equals 17 residues. V trimming: 0 bases; J trimming: 2 bases; junction bases outside the gene matches: 10. Germline V gene data show CDR1 as MNHEY and CDR2 as SVGEGT. The CDR3 nucleotides are TGTGCCAGCAGTTACTCAGCTGCACGGGAGGTGGCCTACGAGCAGTACTTC. Translated, it gives CASSYSAAREVAYEQYF.

The rearrangement uses TRBV5-8 and TRBJ2-2; D not certain. The length of the CDR3 is 12 residues. The germline V gene has CDR1 SGHTS and CDR2 YDEGEE. Trimming pared 5 bases from V and 8 bases from J, leaving 10 bases between. The CDR3 loop is CASRVEEGELFF. CDR3 bases: TGTGCCAGCAGGGTAGAGGAGGGGGAGCTGTTTTTT.

This clone showed up just a few times. V usage is TRBV6-1 and J usage is TRBJ1-2; no reliable D call. CDR1 MNHNS and CDR2 SASEGT come from the germline V gene. This CDR3 has 11 amino acids. V lost 11 bases to trimming and J lost 8 bases, with 15 bases between them. Here the CDR3 reads CAARRVEGYTF. As DNA, the CDR3 is TGTGCCGCCAGGCGGGTAGAGGGCTACACCTTC.

Regarding this clone: Relative to the germline gene, one junction end is altered; a read error may explain this. The V gene is TRBV11-2, the J gene TRBJ2-7; D gene uncertain. Germline V CDR1 and CDR2: SGHAT, FQNNGV. The CDR3 runs to 14 residues. The CDR3 coding sequence is TGTGCCGGCAGCTTATACACCCTCTCCTACGAGCAGTACTTC. As protein: CAGSLYTLSYEQYF.

The rearrangement joins TRBV6-1 to TRBJ1-2, with D possibly being TRBD1 (6 bases). Germline loops: CDR1 MNHNS, CDR2 SASEGT. The CDR3 totals 14 residues. V was clipped by 0 bases and J by 5 bases, with 10 bases between them. The CDR3 reads CASSEADSSYGYTF. For the CDR3, the DNA is TGTGCCAGCAGTGAAGCGGACAGCTCTTATGGCTACACCTTC.

This clone is labeled as medium-sized (0.01 to 0.1%). V and J are TRBV30 and TRBJ1-1; weak D call: TRBD1 (5 bases). The germline CDR1 and CDR2 sequences are GTSNPN and SVGIG (reference sequence). Trimming shortened V by 0 bases and J by 2 bases, and 16 bases separated the two germline ends. This CDR3 region has 16 residues. The CDR3 DNA sequence: TGTGCCTGGAGTGTTCTTGGGGGGGAACTCAACACTGAAGCTTTCTTT. Amino acid sequence: CAWSVLGGELNTEAFF.

This clone turned up a few times. This sequence joins TRBV12-3 or TRBV12-4 and TRBJ2-3; maybe TRBD1 (6 bases). CDR3 length: 14 amino acids. Between the trimmed V and J ends, which lost 7 bases and 0 bases, there was a span of 11 bases. The CDR3 is CASTPGHSTDTQYF. CDR3 sequence (DNA): TGTGCCAGCACTCCGGGACACAGCACAGATACGCAGTATTTT.

This clone came up a few times. The rearrangement uses TRBV2 and TRBJ2-1; 11 nucleotides align to TRBD1. The CDR3 is made up of 14 amino acids. The V segment lost 6 bases and the J segment 5 bases; nucleotides outside the gene matches: 3. The germline gives CDR1 SNHLY, CDR2 FYNNEI. CDR3 residues: CASRRTGGNNEQFF. As DNA, the CDR3 is TGTGCCAGCAGGCGGACAGGGGGCAACAATGAGCAGTTCTTC.

The sample holds many counts of this clone. This sequence joins TRBV30 and TRBJ2-7; D gene uncertain. V gave up 2 bases and J gave up 3 bases, with 11 bases separating them. Germline V lookup: CDR1 GTSNPN, CDR2 SVGIG (reference sequence). The CDR3 sequence is 13 residues long. The CDR3 region has the DNA TGTGCCTGGAGTCTTGGATCTGACTACGAGCAGTACTTC. Translating it yields CAWSLGSDYEQYF.

The chain has TRBV20-1 and TRBJ2-1; TRBD2 matches at 10 bases. There are 14 residues in the CDR3. The V and J ends lost 3 bases and 9 bases, in that order; junction bases with no gene match: 8. The germline V gene encodes CDR1 DFQATT and CDR2 SNEGSKA (reference sequence). DNA of the CDR3: TGCAGTGCTAGGGGGACTAGCGTGAGGCCTGAGCAGTTCTTC. Amino acids: CSARGTSVRPEQFF.

The V call is TRBV14, the J call TRBJ1-6, with D unclear. CDR3 length: 16 amino acids. Between the trimmed V and J ends, which lost 1 base and 9 bases, there was a span of 16 bases. Germline CDR1 reads SGHDN; CDR2 reads FVKESK. In nucleotides, the CDR3 is TGTGCCAGCAGCCAAGTAGGTGGGGATTTGAGTTCACCCCTCCACTTT. It is translated as CASSQVGGDLSSPLHF.

V is TRBV5-6 and J is TRBJ1-2, with 7 bases aligning to TRBD1. Germline assignment: CDR1 SGHDT and CDR2 YYEEEE. CDR3 length equals 15 residues. The junction had 7 bases not matched to a gene; V was cut back by 3 bases and J by 2 bases. The CDR3 region has the DNA TGTGCCAGCAGCTCGCTTACAGGGGAGAACTATGGCTACACCTTC. This translates into CASSSLTGENYGYTF.

The chain recombines TRBV20-1 with TRBJ2-5; 9 bases are shared with TRBD2. The CDR3 is 16 residues long. With V trimmed by 3 bases and J by 2 bases, 10 bases remained unmatched. The germline gives CDR1 DFQATT, CDR2 SNEGSKA (reference sequence). In DNA form, the CDR3 reads TGCAGTGCTAGTGGGTTAGCGGGAGTGTTACAAGAGACCCAGTACTTC. Its translation is CSASGLAGVLQETQYF.